This T cell receptor beta chain was retrieved from a study of blood T cell repertoires in COVID-19. Study background: Nucleic acid was either cDNA or gDNA, and it came from T cells, B-cell-depleted T cells, or PBMCs.

The assay was immunoSEQ multiplex PCR, and TCRdb's table has in-frame clones only and misses some. The sample gives roughly 250,000 clones, around 83% of which show up once; around 0.97% is in the top ten. Germline lookup yields CDR1 WNHNN and CDR2 SYGVQD (reference sequence). V lost 1 base and J lost 7; bases outside the gene matches: 4. CDR3 size: 15 residues. The material sequenced was peripheral blood. V is TRBV10-1 and J is TRBJ2-1; the match to TRBD2 covers 10 bases. This sequence originates from a man aged 35 to 55 with acute or convalescent COVID-19. The CDR3 here is CASSELAGGINEQFF. The CDR3 nucleotides read TGCGCCAGCAGTGAGTTAGCGGGGGGAATAAATGAGCAGTTCTTC.